The clone carrying this T cell receptor (beta chain) has more than one count but fewer than ten. This sample was taken from a study of neurological immune-mediated disorders. J was trimmed by 3 bases and V by 3 bases; bases with no gene match: 7. CDR1 is DFQATT and CDR2 is SNEGSKA in the germline V gene (reference sequence). The CDR3 spans 14 residues. Using its own MiXCR run on the 5' RACE reads, TCRdb lists one record per CDR3 protein. In the table there are under 25,000 distinct CDR3 sequences, about 2.5% of which are singletons. The chain employs TRBV20-1 and TRBJ2-5; 7 bases map to TRBD2. The specimen sequenced was PBMCs. The source is a woman under 30 with multiple sclerosis. In nucleotides, the CDR3 is TGCAGTGCTAGTCGGGCTAGCGGAGAAGAGACCCAGTACTTC. As protein: CSASRASGEETQYF.